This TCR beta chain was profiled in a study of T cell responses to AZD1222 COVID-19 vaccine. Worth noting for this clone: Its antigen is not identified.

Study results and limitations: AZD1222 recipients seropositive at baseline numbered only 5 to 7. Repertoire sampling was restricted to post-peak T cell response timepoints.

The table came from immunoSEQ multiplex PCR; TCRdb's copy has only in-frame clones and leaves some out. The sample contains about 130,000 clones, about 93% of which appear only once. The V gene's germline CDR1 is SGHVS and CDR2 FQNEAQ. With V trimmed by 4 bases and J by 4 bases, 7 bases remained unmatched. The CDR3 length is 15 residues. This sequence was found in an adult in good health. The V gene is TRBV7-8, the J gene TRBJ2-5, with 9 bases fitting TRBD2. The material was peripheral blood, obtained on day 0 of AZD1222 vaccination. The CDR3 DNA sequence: TGTGCCAGCAGCTCCGGGACTAGCAACGGAGAGACCCAGTACTTC. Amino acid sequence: CASSSGTSNGETQYF.